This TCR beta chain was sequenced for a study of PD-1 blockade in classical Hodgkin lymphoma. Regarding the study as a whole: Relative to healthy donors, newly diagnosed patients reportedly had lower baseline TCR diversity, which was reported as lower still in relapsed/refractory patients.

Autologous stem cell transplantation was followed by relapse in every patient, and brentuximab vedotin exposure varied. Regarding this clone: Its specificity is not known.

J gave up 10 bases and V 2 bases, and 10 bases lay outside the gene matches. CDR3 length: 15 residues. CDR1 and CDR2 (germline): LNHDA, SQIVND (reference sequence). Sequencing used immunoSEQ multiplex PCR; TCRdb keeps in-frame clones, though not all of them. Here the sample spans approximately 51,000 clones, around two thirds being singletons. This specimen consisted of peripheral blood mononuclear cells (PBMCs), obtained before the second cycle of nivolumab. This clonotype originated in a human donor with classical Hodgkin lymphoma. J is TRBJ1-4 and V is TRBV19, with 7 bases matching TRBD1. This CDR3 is CASSINAIDRAKLFF. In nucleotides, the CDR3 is TGTGCCAGTAGTATAAACGCGATTGACAGGGCAAAACTGTTTTTT.